Below, 21 T cell receptor beta chains from the same sample are listed, as sequenced in a study of human T cells and chemical hapten exposure. Described time point: pre-sensitization, week 0. Treatment meaning: therapeutic diphenylcyclopropenone sensitization with weekly scalp DPC. One entry per CDR3 protein results from TCRdb running MiXCR on the RACE reads. The sample contains about 89,000 distinct CDR3 sequences, 10% to 14% of which appear only once. The starting material was whole blood, obtained in connection with sensitization to the hapten diphenylcyclopropenone (DPC). Receptors were obtained from a woman in her sixties with alopecia areata. Some clones in this sample may be carry-over from other donors' samples.

This clonotype was picked up many times. The chain is built from TRBV4-1 and TRBJ1-1; D remains ambiguous. Germline V gene lookup returns CDR1 MGHRA and CDR2 YSYEKL. CDR3 length: 13 amino acids. Trimming stripped 2 bases from V and 9 bases from J, with 13 bases between. The chain's CDR3 is CASSQLTAGQAFF. The DNA of the CDR3 is TGCGCCAGCAGCCAATTAACCGCAGGCCAAGCTTTCTTT.

This clonotype was seen many times. This chain uses TRBV6-1 with TRBJ1-4, with TRBD1 matching 7 bases. CDR3 size: 14 residues. The germline V gene has CDR1 MNHNS and CDR2 SASEGT. Trimming removed 7 bases from V and 8 bases from J; junction bases left unmatched: 10. The CDR3 region is CASKRGGVEEKLFF. The DNA of the CDR3 is TGTGCCAGCAAACGAGGGGGCGTTGAGGAAAAACTGTTTTTT.

This clonotype has only a few counts. The rearrangement uses TRBV10-2 and TRBJ1-2; possible D gene TRBD1, 5 bases. The CDR3 spans 16 residues. V was cut by 10 bases and J by 9 bases, with 30 bases left in between. Germline-derived CDR1 and CDR2 are WSHSY and SAAADI. CDR3 coding DNA: TGCGCCACCCGGGATTTACTCGAGGGAGGGACTATGCGCTACACCTTC. Translation gives CATRDLLEGGTMRYTF.

The genes are TRBV20-1 and TRBJ1-3; TRBD1 agrees at 7 bases. CDR3 length equals 14 residues. Germline V CDR1 and CDR2: DFQATT, SNEGSKA (reference sequence). Trimming removed 6 bases from V and 2 bases from J; junction bases left unmatched: 7. CDR3 amino acids: CSATKTGTGNTIYF. CDR3 nucleotides: TGCAGTGCCACAAAGACAGGGACTGGAAACACCATATATTTT.

This clonotype has a handful of counts. The chain carries TRBV7-2 and TRBJ2-3; 12 positions agree with TRBD2. From germline, CDR1 is SGHTA and CDR2 FQGNSA. Trimming cost V 4 bases and J 6 bases; bases outside gene matches: 8. This CDR3 spans 16 amino acids. CDR3 residues: CASSSLAGGRSDTQYF. The CDR3 coding sequence is TGTGCCAGCAGCTCGCTAGCGGGGGGGCGTTCGGATACGCAGTATTTT.

This clonotype was detected many times. The gene calls are TRBV12-3 or TRBV12-4 and TRBJ1-5; D call uncertain. The germline V and J ends were trimmed by 6 bases and 2 bases, with 8 bases remaining between them. The CDR3 is made up of 13 amino acids. The CDR3 region is CASSPPGNQPQHF. In DNA form, the CDR3 reads TGTGCCAGCAGCCCCCCCGGCAATCAGCCCCAGCATTTT.

The rearrangement joins TRBV7-2 to TRBJ2-5; TRBD2 is a possible D gene (5 bases). Trimming removed 3 bases from V and 2 bases from J, with 13 bases in between. CDR1 is SGHTA, CDR2 FQGNSA, per germline. The CDR3 runs 15 residues. The CDR3 DNA is TGTGCCAGCAGCTTCTTTAACGGGGTTCAAGAGACCCAGTACTTC. Protein product: CASSFFNGVQETQYF.

This clonotype was counted a few times. The V call is TRBV27, the J call TRBJ1-1; tentatively, D is TRBD1 (5 bases). Germline CDR1 MNHEY, CDR2 SMNVEV (reference sequence). This CDR3 is 15 amino acids long. Trimming removed 6 bases from V and 1 base from J, with 15 bases in between. Here the CDR3 reads CASRKTGRANTEAFF. CDR3 sequence (DNA): TGTGCCAGCAGAAAAACCGGCAGGGCGAACACTGAAGCTTTCTTT.

The chain recombines TRBV2 with TRBJ1-5; no clear D gene. Trimming left V 7 bases short and J 3 bases short, with 13 bases between. Germline V gene sequence: CDR1 SNHLY, CDR2 FYNNEI. The CDR3 is made up of 14 amino acids. This chain's CDR3 is CASTVGRNNQPQHF. The CDR3 nucleotides read TGTGCCAGCACTGTCGGCAGGAACAATCAGCCCCAGCATTTT.

This clonotype was detected ten times or more. The chain is built from TRBV12-3 or TRBV12-4 and TRBJ1-5; tentatively, D is TRBD1 (6 bases). Trimming pared 5 bases from V and 1 base from J, leaving 15 bases between. The CDR3 covers 16 residues. Here the CDR3 reads CASSPRQGWSNQPQHF. CDR3 DNA sequence: TGTGCCAGCAGTCCTAGGCAGGGGTGGAGCAATCAGCCCCAGCATTTT.

The table lists this clonotype with many counts. The chain combines TRBV7-9 with TRBJ2-1, with 8 bases that match TRBD1. The CDR3 runs to 15 residues. V gave up 5 bases and J gave up 4 bases; unmatched junction bases: 7. Germline V gene data show CDR1 as SEHNR and CDR2 as FQNEAQ (reference sequence). The CDR3 region has the DNA TGTGCCAGCAGCCGCCAGGGGGCCTTATACAATGAGCAGTTCTTC. This translates into CASSRQGALYNEQFF.

This clonotype was counted many times. The chain joins TRBV20-1 to TRBJ1-4; D remains unclear. Germline lookup yields CDR1 DFQATT and CDR2 SNEGSKA (reference sequence). There are 14 residues in the CDR3. V was clipped by 5 bases and J by 4 bases, with 14 bases between them. DNA of the CDR3: TGCAGTGCTGACCCGGGCCAGAGTAATGAAAAACTGTTTTTT. Amino acids: CSADPGQSNEKLFF.

The chain recombines TRBV20-1 with TRBJ2-4, with 7 positions matching TRBD1. The germline V gene encodes CDR1 DFQATT and CDR2 SNEGSKA (reference sequence). Germline trimming cut 0 bases from V and 0 bases from J; bases unmatched to any gene: 8. The CDR3 runs 17 residues. This CDR3 is CSARDVWDSLAKNIQYF. Written as DNA, the CDR3 is TGCAGTGCTAGAGATGTGTGGGACAGTTTAGCCAAAAACATTCAGTACTTC.

This clonotype appeared many times. The V gene is TRBV28, the J gene TRBJ2-5; no clear D gene. Germline-derived CDR1 and CDR2 are MDHEN and SYDVKM. Trimming removed 4 bases at V and 1 base at J, with 10 bases between. The CDR3 is 14 amino acids. The CDR3 region is CASSSPPLQETQYF. DNA for the CDR3: TGTGCCAGCAGTTCCCCCCCTCTCCAAGAGACCCAGTACTTC.

The V and J genes are TRBV7-2 and TRBJ2-4; D perhaps matches TRBD2 (5 bases). Trimming removed 4 bases at V and 1 base at J, with 20 bases between. The germline CDR1 and CDR2 sequences are SGHTA and FQGNSA. The CDR3 covers 18 residues. This chain's CDR3 is CASSSDWKLALAKNIQYF. The CDR3 coding sequence is TGTGCCAGCAGCTCAGACTGGAAATTAGCGTTGGCCAAAAACATTCAGTACTTC. Full variable domain (outside the CDR3, taken from reference TRBV7-2 and TRBJ2-4): GAGVSQSPSNKVTEKGKDVELRCDPISGHTALYWYRQSLGQGLEFLIYFQGNSAPDKSGLPSDRFSAERTGGSVSTLTIQRTQQEDSAVYLCASSSDWKLALAKNIQYFGAGTRLSVL.

This clonotype was seen at least ten times. The gene calls are TRBV12-3 or TRBV12-4 and TRBJ1-5, with 9 bases lining up with TRBD1. The CDR3 sequence is 15 residues long. V dropped 2 bases and J dropped 6; count of bases not matched to a gene: 5. CDR3 in amino acids: CASSLRTGATQPQHF. The CDR3 DNA is TGTGCCAGCAGTTTAAGGACAGGGGCCACTCAGCCCCAGCATTTT.

This clonotype was picked up many times. The rearrangement links TRBV5-5 to TRBJ2-2; D gene ambiguous. Germline V gene data show CDR1 as SGHKS and CDR2 as YYEKEE (reference sequence). The CDR3 has 15 residues. The ends were cut back, 0 bases at V and 5 bases at J, with 11 bases in the middle. The chain's CDR3 is CASSLEVVGTGELFF. DNA for the CDR3: TGTGCCAGCAGCTTGGAGGTCGTGGGGACCGGGGAGCTGTTTTTT.

This clonotype was detected only a few times. The chain employs TRBV29-1 and TRBJ2-3; 7 nucleotides agree with TRBD2. J lost 2 bases, V lost 3 bases, and 5 bases had no gene match. The CDR3 is 14 amino acids. Germline values: CDR1 SQVTM, CDR2 ANQGSEA. CDR3: CSVDDGGNTDTQYF. CDR3 bases: TGCAGCGTTGACGACGGGGGGAACACAGATACGCAGTATTTT.

As for this clonotype: A much larger clone sits a single nucleotide away, making a read error possible. This chain uses TRBV29-1 with TRBJ1-1; TRBD1 aligns across 9 bases. There are 13 residues in the CDR3. From germline, CDR1 is SQVTM and CDR2 ANQGSEA. CDR3 bases: TGCAGCGTTGGAGACAGGGGGAACAATGAAGCTTTCTTT. It yields the protein CSVGDRGNNEAFF. The entire variable domain, with the rest obtained from reference TRBV29-1 and TRBJ1-1, is as follows: SAVISQKPSRDICQRGTSLTIQCQVDSQVTMMFWYRQQPGQSLTLIATANQGSEATYESGFVIDKFPISRPNLTFSTLTVSNMSPEDSSIYLCSVGDRGNNEAFFGQGTRLTVV.

The chain links TRBV18 to TRBJ1-1, with D uncertain. The CDR3 runs to 15 residues. Trimming shortened V by 3 bases and J by 4 bases, and 15 bases separated the two germline ends. Germline values: CDR1 KGHSH, CDR2 LQKENI. CDR3 sequence reads: CASSPQGVVGTEAFF. CDR3 DNA sequence: TGTGCCAGCTCACCCCAAGGAGTGGTTGGCACTGAAGCTTTCTTT.

The chain combines TRBV10-3 with TRBJ2-2; D possibly corresponds to TRBD2 (5 bases). V was cut by 11 bases and J by 5 bases, with 15 bases left in between. The V gene's germline CDR1 is ENHRY and CDR2 SYGVKD. There are 13 residues in the CDR3. The CDR3 region is CAAEPRGTGELFF. CDR3 bases: TGTGCCGCCGAACCCCGGGGAACCGGGGAGCTGTTTTTT.